This note documents a single TCR beta chain sequence. Its specificity is not known. This record comes from a study of fetal regulatory T cell absence and autoimmunity. Study overall: The IPEX patients lacked clinical diabetes but had exocrine pancreas autoimmunity. Regarding the study as a whole: Cord blood and pancreas showed broadly similar TRB gene family usage. Compared with cord blood, pancreas showed oligoclonal TCR enrichment, some clones over 90-fold.

Sequencing was at survey level. Sequenced by immunoSEQ multiplex PCR; TCRdb stores in-frame clones only, minus some. The sample records about 95,000 clones, about two thirds being singletons. This TCR was recovered from a male donor with IPEX syndrome. The specimen sequenced was pancreas tissue.

Here the CDR3 reads CASSFRALEQYF. In DNA, the CDR3 is TGTGCCAGCAGCTTTAGAGCGCTCGAGCAGTACTTC. The chain has TRBV5-6 and TRBJ2-7; no definite D call. There are 12 residues in the CDR3. V shed 2 bases and J shed 6 bases, with 9 bases lying between them. Germline V CDR1 and CDR2: SGHDT, YYEEEE.